This TCR beta chain is from a study of T cell repertoires in cytomegalovirus infection. Study-level information: Carrying CMV and the relevant HLA type showed in public TCR beta signatures.

TCRdb reprocessed the reads with MiXCR, giving one entry per CDR3 protein. The sample lists roughly 180,000 distinct CDR3 sequences; roughly 30% were seen once. Study-level results: What dominated the ex vivo response were HLA-C-restricted CMV-specific TCR beta clonotypes. CMV carriers having the relevant HLA were flagged by cumulative public TCR beta family frequency.

This clonotype was observed a handful of times. Its matching antigen is unknown. The material sequenced was PBMCs. The sequence derives from a human donor in good health (CMV status not recorded). Some clones in this sample may be carry-over from other donors' samples.

The CDR3 spells CASSLPSGTGDTNTEAFF. CDR3 nucleotide sequence: TGTGCCAGCAGCTTACCCTCCGGGACAGGGGACACGAACACTGAAGCTTTCTTT. This sequence joins TRBV7-8 and TRBJ1-1, with 10 bases that match TRBD1. Germline V gene data show CDR1 as SGHVS and CDR2 as FQNEAQ. The CDR3 is made up of 18 amino acids. Unmatched junction bases numbered 10, after V lost 2 bases and J lost 1 base.